A single T cell receptor (beta chain) is shown here with its context. Which antigen it targets is not known. The sample holds no much larger clone one base away, and base qualities are not on file. The data are from a study of shared clonotypes between healthy human individuals (dated by TCRdb to the early 2020s). Background on the whole study: Three men and two women, aged 18 to 49 years, made up the cohort. Per donor, three plates each were used for CD4 naive and CD4 memory, two for CD8 naive, and one for CD8 memory. Between about 0.8 and 9.5 billion PBMCs per donor were obtained by leukapheresis. Libraries were prepared and TCR repertoires were sequenced by different laboratories using diverse techniques, in order to increase sequencing depth and limit assay-specific biases. To estimate repertoire size and how much clonotypes are shared between individuals, the study performed deep sequencing of blood TCR repertoires from roughly five healthy adults. What the work shows at the level of the full study, not this receptor alone: About 5% of naive CD4, around 3.6% of naive CD8, about 2.1% of memory CD4, and about 0.4% of memory CD8 clonotypes were shared across several donors. Clonotypes shared by all four sorted-subset donors showed higher generation probabilities than non-shared clonotypes. Rarefaction of sorted-subset datasets indicated incomplete sequencing despite the large sequencing depth. Pairwise subsampling led to the expectation that sequencing depth would affect the degree of clonotype sharing among donors. Because the study included only a small number of donors, the genetic and exposure-history diversity represented was limited. Only blood was sampled, and tissue TCR repertoires likely differ from those in blood. Naive subsets generally had larger estimated clonotype richness than memory subsets did.

Using the deep immunoSEQ assay, multiplex PCR amplified TCR CDR3 regions from genomic DNA. Genomic DNA extracted from each cell subset was distributed evenly over all wells of several immunoSEQ 96-well plates, and each plate served as one replicate. For sorted subsets, each replicate PCR was loaded with 200 ng genomic DNA, equivalent to approximately 27,000 T cell genomes. Purified libraries were measured with a Qubit 3.0 fluorometer, size-checked on a Bioanalyzer 2100, and measured again with the KAPA Library Quantification kit. A separate single-read 150-cycle Illumina NextSeq 550 flow cell was used to sequence each immunoSEQ 96-well plate. The study's processing was this. Because the immunoSEQ output included only junctional sequences and no quality scores, the filtering could not be the same as the filtering used for full-length reads. To assign V/J genes and CDR3, sequences were annotated using PyIR, a Python wrapper for IgBLAST v1.9, with IMGT germline references. Reads with weak V/J assignments (E-value above 1e-6), missing CDR3, stop codons, out-of-frame junctions, or ambiguous translated residues were removed. V3J clonotypes were defined by identical inferred V gene, J gene, and CDR3 amino acid sequence. To compute the percentage overlap between repertoires, the number of shared unique clonotypes was divided by the size of the smaller repertoire. Repertoire richness was assessed with RTK rarefaction, the Chao1 estimator, and Recon v2.1 estimates of unobserved clonotypes. Generation probabilities for all TCRbeta clonotypes obtained by the gDNA method from a handful of donors were computed using OLGA. This is the immuneACCESS table as TCRdb keeps it, with only in-frame sequences that have V and J called. A part of the clones is gone; compared with another copy, unresolved V genes explain less than half, and the rest is unexplained. The V and J calls and clone size come from that table; D and trimming were worked out from the DNA. The sample has fewer than 850,000 clones on record, around 72% of them singletons. About 2% of the sample is in the top ten clones.

Healthy HIV-negative adults with no recently reported acute infections or vaccinations were included as donors. Every donor was a Caucasian adult living in Nashville, Tennessee, USA. CD4+ T cells were enriched by magnetic negative selection, after which naive cells were positively selected on CD45RA and the negative fraction was taken as the memory subset. After blood collection by leukapheresis, PBMCs were isolated using Ficoll-Histopaque density gradient centrifugation and then cryopreserved in the vapor phase of liquid nitrogen. Purity and quantity of every magnetically sorted T cell population were checked by analytical flow cytometry. From each sorted fraction, genomic DNA was isolated and quantified by UV absorbance on a Nanodrop 2000c. Taken from the germline V gene, the CDR1 and CDR2 loops are LGHNA and YNFKEQ. V loses 1 base, J loses 4 bases, and the germline ends lie 18 bases apart. The CDR3 holds 17 amino acids from the cysteine to the phenylalanine. Only the CDR3 portion is preserved as DNA: 51 bases, with reading frame beginning at the first base.

The sequence joins TRBV4-2 to TRBJ2-3; no D gene can be assigned with confidence. Sample: memory CD4+ T cells sorted from blood. This specimen's cell subset or site label, per the study, means: CD45RA-negative fraction. This sequence originates from a woman aged 25-40 years in good health. CDR3 loop: CASSQGVTVWLADTQYF. DNA sequence: TGTGCCAGCAGCCAAGGGGTTACGGTTTGGTTAGCAGATACGCAGTATTTT.